A single sample gave rise to the 16 T cell receptor beta chains below, sequenced in a study of T cell repertoires in cytomegalovirus infection. TCRdb re-called the reads through MiXCR, storing one row per CDR3 protein. Among under 850,000 distinct CDR3 sequences listed, less than 40% were seen once. Sequencing input: PBMCs. The receptors derive from a human donor in good health (CMV status not recorded). Some clones in this sample may be carry-over from other donors' samples.

A few counts support this clonotype. The rearrangement joins TRBV28 to TRBJ1-2; 8 bases map to TRBD1. The germline CDR1 and CDR2 sequences are MDHEN and SYDVKM. V trimming: 4 bases; J trimming: 0 bases; junction bases outside the gene matches: 10. This CDR3 contains 17 residues. CDR3 loop: CASSSFGQGKSNYGYTF. The CDR3 DNA is TGTGCCAGCAGTTCCTTCGGACAGGGAAAATCTAACTATGGCTACACCTTC.

The rearrangement joins TRBV20-1 to TRBJ1-1; 7 nucleotides agree with TRBD1. The CDR3 extends over 14 amino acids. The germline V gene encodes CDR1 DFQATT and CDR2 SNEGSKA (reference sequence). V shed 5 bases and J 6 bases; nucleotides not matched to a gene: 12. In nucleotides, the CDR3 is TGCAGTGCTGGGGGGATACAGGGGTGGGCTGAAGCTTTCTTT. Translating it yields CSAGGIQGWAEAFF.

This clonotype was detected only a few times. The CDR3 sequence: CAISELTGVSGYTF. DNA for the CDR3: TGTGCCATCAGTGAATTGACAGGGGTTTCGGGCTACACCTTC. The chain joins TRBV10-3 to TRBJ1-2; 8 nucleotides line up with TRBD1. Trimming removed 3 bases from V and 8 bases from J; junction bases left unmatched: 8. Germline-derived CDR1 and CDR2 are ENHRY and SYGVKD. The CDR3 totals 14 residues.

This chain connects TRBV10-3 to TRBJ2-2; D ambiguous. The CDR3 sequence is 14 residues long. CDR1 and CDR2 from the germline V gene are ENHRY and SYGVKD. Trimming pared 3 bases from V and 4 bases from J, leaving 9 bases between. CDR3: CAISEVGSTGELFF. The CDR3 nucleotides read TGTGCCATCAGTGAAGTGGGATCCACCGGGGAGCTGTTTTTT.

The chain joins TRBV19 to TRBJ1-5; 7 bases are a match to TRBD1. This CDR3 has 15 residues. V gave up 8 bases and J gave up 3 bases; unmatched junction bases: 10. From germline, CDR1 is LNHDA and CDR2 SQIVND (reference sequence). Here the CDR3 reads CASQTGPEINQPQHF. The CDR3 coding sequence is TGTGCCAGTCAGACAGGGCCCGAGATCAATCAGCCCCAGCATTTT. Combining the CDR3 with reference TRBV19 and TRBJ1-5 gives the whole variable domain DGGITQSPKYLFRKEGQNVTLSCEQNLNHDAMYWYRQDPGQGLRLIYYSQIVNDFQKGDIAEGYSVSREKKESFPLTVTSAQKNPTAFYLCASQTGPEINQPQHFGDGTRLSIL.

This clonotype was picked up a small number of times. The gene calls are TRBV12-3 or TRBV12-4 and TRBJ2-7, with 8 bases that match TRBD2. The CDR3 has 14 amino acids. V gave up 7 bases and J gave up 2 bases; unmatched junction bases: 7. CDR3 nucleotide sequence: TGTGCCAGCACGGCGGGGGGTTTCGCCTACGAGCAGTACTTC. Translation: CASTAGGFAYEQYF.

The genes are TRBV12-3 or TRBV12-4 and TRBJ2-5, with 8 bases aligning to TRBD1. J gave up 2 bases and V 5 bases, and 10 bases lay outside the gene matches. The CDR3 loop spans 16 amino acids. The CDR3 DNA reads TGTGCCAGCAGTCGAGGACAGGGAATGGGGCAAGAGACCCAGTACTTC. Translation gives CASSRGQGMGQETQYF.

This clonotype was counted a few times. The chain is built from TRBV20-1 and TRBJ1-6, with 7 bases fitting TRBD1. With V trimmed by 3 bases and J by 5 bases, 4 bases remained unmatched. Germline V gene sequence: CDR1 DFQATT, CDR2 SNEGSKA (reference sequence). The CDR3 covers 14 residues. Here the CDR3 reads CSARAGTDNSPLHF. The CDR3 region has the DNA TGCAGTGCTAGGGCCGGGACAGATAATTCACCCCTCCACTTT.

This clonotype was observed a few times. CDR3 bases: TGTGCCAGTCGACTGGGCGGACACCCCTCCTACAATGAGCAGTTCTTC. Its translation is CASRLGGHPSYNEQFF. The V call is TRBV19, the J call TRBJ2-1, with D possibly being TRBD1 (5 bases). The germline CDR1 and CDR2 sequences are LNHDA and SQIVND (reference sequence). This CDR3 is 16 amino acids long. Trimming pared 8 bases from V and 0 bases from J, leaving 17 bases between.

The chain joins TRBV12-3 or TRBV12-4 to TRBJ1-6; maybe TRBD1 (6 bases). The CDR3 is made up of 16 amino acids. Trimming removed 6 bases from V and 9 bases from J, with 21 bases in between. The DNA of the CDR3 is TGTGCCAGCAGCCCAGGGGCCCGGGGCGCCGGTTCACCCCTCCACTTT. It yields the protein CASSPGARGAGSPLHF.

The J gene is TRBJ2-3, the V gene TRBV12-3 or TRBV12-4; 7 bases match TRBD2. J gave up 7 bases and V 7 bases, and 23 bases lay outside the gene matches. CDR3 length: 18 amino acids. The CDR3 spells CASTPDLLLGEGPNTQYF. CDR3 nucleotides: TGTGCCAGCACCCCCGACCTCCTTTTGGGGGAGGGCCCGAATACGCAGTATTTT.

The rearrangement uses TRBV28 and TRBJ1-2; TRBD1 matches 10 bases. Looked up from germline, CDR1 is MDHEN and CDR2 is SYDVKM. J lost 7 bases, V lost 6 bases, and 5 bases had no gene match. This CDR3 spans 13 amino acids. The CDR3 DNA follows: TGTGCCAGCAGGGGACAGGGGACAGGTGGCTACACCTTC. Its translation: CASRGQGTGGYTF.

This clonotype was observed a few times. The CDR3 loop reads CASSLSHDTQYF. As DNA, the CDR3 is TGTGCCAGCAGCTTATCTCACGATACGCAGTATTTT. The chain is built from TRBV7-2 and TRBJ2-3; no definite D call. Germline CDR1 reads SGHTA; CDR2 reads FQGNSA. This CDR3 has 12 residues. Deletions cut 2 bases from V and 6 bases from J, with 6 bases between.

A single count supports this clonotype. CDR3 protein: CASSDGTGVGEQYF. CDR3 nucleotide sequence: TGTGCCAGCAGCGACGGGACAGGGGTGGGGGAGCAGTACTTC. This chain uses TRBV9 with TRBJ2-7; 10 bases align to TRBD1. V lost 3 bases and J lost 7; bases outside the gene matches: 7. CDR3 size: 14 residues. Germline loops: CDR1 SGDLS, CDR2 YYNGEE. Full variable domain (outside the CDR3, taken from reference TRBV9 and TRBJ2-7): DSGVTQTPKHLITATGQRVTLRCSPRSGDLSVYWYQQSLDQGLQFLIQYYNGEERAKGNILERFSAQQFPDLHSELNLSSLELGDSALYFCASSDGTGVGEQYFGPGTRLTVT.

This clonotype was counted a few times. The chain recombines TRBV20-1 with TRBJ2-7, with 7 bases aligning to TRBD2. The CDR3 sequence is 14 residues long. In germline, CDR1 is DFQATT, CDR2 SNEGSKA (reference sequence). V was pared by 4 bases and J by 4 bases, with 10 bases of the junction left unmatched. CDR3 DNA sequence: TGCAGTGCTACCAGACAGCGGGACCTTTACGAGCAGTACTTC. This translates into CSATRQRDLYEQYF.

The genes are TRBV20-1 and TRBJ2-3, with 9 nucleotides matching TRBD2. J gave up 5 bases and V 7 bases, and 13 bases lay outside the gene matches. The CDR3 is 15 amino acids. Germline lookup yields CDR1 DFQATT and CDR2 SNEGSKA (reference sequence). The chain's CDR3 is CSVEGVAGARDTQYF. CDR3 bases: TGCAGTGTCGAGGGGGTAGCGGGGGCTAGAGATACGCAGTATTTT.